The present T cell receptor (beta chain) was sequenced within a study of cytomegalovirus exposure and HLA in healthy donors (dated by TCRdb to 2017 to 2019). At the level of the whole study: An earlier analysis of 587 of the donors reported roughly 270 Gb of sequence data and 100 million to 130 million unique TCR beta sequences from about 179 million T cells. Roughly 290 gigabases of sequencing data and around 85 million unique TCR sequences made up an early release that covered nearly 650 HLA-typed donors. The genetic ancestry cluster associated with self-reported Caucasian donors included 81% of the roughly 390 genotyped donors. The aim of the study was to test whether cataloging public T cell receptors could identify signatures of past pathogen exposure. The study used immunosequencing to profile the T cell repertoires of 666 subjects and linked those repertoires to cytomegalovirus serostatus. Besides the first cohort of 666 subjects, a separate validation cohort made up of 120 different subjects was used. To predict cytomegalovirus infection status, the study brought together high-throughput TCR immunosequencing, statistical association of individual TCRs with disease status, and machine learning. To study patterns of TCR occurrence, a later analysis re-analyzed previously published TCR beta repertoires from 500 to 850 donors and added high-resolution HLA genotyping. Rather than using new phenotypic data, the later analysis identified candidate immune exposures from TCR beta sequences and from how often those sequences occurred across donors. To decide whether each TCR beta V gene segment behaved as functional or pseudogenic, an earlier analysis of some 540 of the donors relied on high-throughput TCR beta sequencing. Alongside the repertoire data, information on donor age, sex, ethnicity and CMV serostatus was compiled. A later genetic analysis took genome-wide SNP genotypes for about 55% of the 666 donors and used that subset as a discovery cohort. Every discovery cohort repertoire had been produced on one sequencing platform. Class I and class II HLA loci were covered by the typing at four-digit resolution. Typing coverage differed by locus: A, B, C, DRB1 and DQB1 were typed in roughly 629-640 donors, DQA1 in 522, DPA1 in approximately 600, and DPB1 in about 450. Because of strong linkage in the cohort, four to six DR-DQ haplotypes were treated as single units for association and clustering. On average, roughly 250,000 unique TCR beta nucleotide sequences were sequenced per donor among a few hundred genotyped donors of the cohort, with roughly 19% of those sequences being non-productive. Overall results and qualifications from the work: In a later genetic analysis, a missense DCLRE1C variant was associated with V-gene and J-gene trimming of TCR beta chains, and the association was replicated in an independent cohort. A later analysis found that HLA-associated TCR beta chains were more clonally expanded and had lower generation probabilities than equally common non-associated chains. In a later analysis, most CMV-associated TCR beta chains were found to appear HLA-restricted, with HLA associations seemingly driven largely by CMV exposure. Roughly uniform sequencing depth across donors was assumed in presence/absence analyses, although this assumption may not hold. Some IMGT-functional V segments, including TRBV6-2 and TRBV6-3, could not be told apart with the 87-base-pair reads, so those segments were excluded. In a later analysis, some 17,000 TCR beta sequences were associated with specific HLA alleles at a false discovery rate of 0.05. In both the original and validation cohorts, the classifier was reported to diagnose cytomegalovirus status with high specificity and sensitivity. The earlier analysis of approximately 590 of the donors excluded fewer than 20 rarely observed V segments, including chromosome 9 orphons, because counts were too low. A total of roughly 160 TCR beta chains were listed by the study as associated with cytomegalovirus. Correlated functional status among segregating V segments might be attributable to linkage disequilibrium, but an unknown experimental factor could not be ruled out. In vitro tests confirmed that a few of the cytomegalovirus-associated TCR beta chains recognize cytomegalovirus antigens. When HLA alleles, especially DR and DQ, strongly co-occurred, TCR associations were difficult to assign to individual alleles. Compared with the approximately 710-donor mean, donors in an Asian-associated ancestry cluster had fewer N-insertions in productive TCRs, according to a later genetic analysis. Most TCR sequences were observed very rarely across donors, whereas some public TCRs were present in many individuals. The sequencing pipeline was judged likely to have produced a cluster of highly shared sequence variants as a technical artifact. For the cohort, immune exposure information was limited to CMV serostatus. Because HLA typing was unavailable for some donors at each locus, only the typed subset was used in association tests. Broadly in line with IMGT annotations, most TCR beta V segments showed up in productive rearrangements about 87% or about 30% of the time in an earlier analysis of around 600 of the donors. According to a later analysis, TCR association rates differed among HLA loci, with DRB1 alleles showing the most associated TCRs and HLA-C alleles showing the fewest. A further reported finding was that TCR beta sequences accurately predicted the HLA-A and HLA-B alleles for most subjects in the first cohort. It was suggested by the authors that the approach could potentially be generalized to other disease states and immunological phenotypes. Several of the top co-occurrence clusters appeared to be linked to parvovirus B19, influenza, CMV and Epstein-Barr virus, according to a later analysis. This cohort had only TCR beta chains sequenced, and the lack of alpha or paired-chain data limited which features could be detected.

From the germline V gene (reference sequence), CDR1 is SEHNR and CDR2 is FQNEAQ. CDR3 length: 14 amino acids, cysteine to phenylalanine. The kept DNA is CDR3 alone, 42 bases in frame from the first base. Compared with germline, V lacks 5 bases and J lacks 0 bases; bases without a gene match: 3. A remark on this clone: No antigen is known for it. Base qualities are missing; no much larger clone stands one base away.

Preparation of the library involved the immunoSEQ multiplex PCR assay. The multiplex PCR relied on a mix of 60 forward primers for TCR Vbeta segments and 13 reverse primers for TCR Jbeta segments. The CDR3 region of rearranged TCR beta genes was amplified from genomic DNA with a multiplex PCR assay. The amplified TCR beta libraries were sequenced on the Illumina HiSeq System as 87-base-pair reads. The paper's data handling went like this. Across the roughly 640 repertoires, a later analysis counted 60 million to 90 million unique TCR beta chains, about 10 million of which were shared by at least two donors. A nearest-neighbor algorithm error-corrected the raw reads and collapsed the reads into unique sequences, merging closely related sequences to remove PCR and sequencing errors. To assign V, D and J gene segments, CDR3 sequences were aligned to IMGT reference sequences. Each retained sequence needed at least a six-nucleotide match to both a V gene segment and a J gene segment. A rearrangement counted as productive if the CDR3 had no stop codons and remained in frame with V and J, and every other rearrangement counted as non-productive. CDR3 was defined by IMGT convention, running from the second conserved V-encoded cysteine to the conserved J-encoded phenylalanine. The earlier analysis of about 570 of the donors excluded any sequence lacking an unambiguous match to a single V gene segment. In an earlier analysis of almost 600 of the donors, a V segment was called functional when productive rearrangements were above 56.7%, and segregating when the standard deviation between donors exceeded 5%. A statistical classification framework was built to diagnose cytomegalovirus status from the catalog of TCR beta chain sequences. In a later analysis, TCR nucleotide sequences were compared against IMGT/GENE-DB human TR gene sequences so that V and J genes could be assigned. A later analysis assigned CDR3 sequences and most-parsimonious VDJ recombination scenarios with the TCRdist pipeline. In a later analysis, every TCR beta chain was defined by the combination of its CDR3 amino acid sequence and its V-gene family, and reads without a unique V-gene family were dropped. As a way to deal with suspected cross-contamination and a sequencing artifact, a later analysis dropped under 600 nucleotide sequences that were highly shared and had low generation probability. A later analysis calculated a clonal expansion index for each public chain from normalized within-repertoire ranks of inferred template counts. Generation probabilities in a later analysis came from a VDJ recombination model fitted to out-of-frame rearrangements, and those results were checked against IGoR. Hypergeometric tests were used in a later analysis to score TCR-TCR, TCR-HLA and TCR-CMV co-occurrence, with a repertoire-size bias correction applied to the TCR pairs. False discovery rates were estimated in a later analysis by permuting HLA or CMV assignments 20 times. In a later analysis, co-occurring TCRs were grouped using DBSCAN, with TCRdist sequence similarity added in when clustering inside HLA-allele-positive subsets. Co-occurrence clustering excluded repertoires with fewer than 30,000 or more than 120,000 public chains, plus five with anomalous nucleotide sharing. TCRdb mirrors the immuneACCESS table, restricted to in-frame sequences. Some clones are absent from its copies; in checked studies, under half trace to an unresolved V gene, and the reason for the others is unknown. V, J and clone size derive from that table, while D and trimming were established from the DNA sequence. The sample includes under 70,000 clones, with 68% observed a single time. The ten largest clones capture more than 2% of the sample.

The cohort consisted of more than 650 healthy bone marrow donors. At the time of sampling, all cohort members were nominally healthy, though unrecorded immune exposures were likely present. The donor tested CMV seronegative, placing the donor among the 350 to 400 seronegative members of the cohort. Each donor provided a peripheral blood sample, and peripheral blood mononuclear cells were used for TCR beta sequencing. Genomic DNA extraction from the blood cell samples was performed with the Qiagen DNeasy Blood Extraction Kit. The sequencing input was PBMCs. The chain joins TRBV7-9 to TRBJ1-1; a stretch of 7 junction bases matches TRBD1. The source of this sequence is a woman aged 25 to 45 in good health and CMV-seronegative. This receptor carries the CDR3 CASSVDRLNTEAFF. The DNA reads TGTGCCAGCAGCGTGGACAGGTTGAACACTGAAGCTTTCTTT.